The 32 T cell receptor beta chains below all came from one sample that was sequenced in a study of CD8+CD57+ T cells in acquired aplastic anemia. Whoever was chosen for sequencing had shown CD8+CD57+ cell expansion by flow cytometry. Genomic DNA, serving as template, underwent TCR beta VDJ and CDR3 profiling. Via MiXCR, TCRdb re-called the reads, giving one row per CDR3 protein. The sample contains hundreds of thousands of distinct CDR3 sequences, 25% to 40% of which appear only once. The source material was sorted CD4+, CD8+, or CD8+CD57+ T cells (not recorded which) from PBMCs. These receptors were collected from a human donor with aplastic anemia.

The chain carries TRBV29-1 and TRBJ1-1; D remains ambiguous. Germline CDR1 is SQVTM and CDR2 is ANQGSEA. The CDR3 totals 12 residues. V was shortened by 2 bases and J by 5 bases, with 9 bases between the two germline ends. In nucleotides, the CDR3 is TGCAGCGTTGAACGCCAGGAGACTGAAGCTTTCTTT. The encoded protein is CSVERQETEAFF.

About this clonotype: The junction shows a germline mismatch at one end, possibly a read error. This chain connects TRBV27 to TRBJ1-4; D call uncertain. CDR1 MNHEY and CDR2 SMNVEV come from the germline V gene (reference sequence). This CDR3 comprises 11 residues. CDR3 DNA sequence: TGTGCCAGCAGTTATGACGGAAAACTGTTTTTC. Translation: CASSYDGKLFF.

This clonotype was seen only a few times. The chain recombines TRBV9 with TRBJ1-1; D might be TRBD1 (5 bases). Germline CDR1 reads SGDLS; CDR2 reads YYNGEE. V was clipped by 3 bases and J by 11 bases, with 17 bases between them. The CDR3 totals 13 residues. CDR3 bases: TGTGCCAGCAGCGAGGGACCGGGGTTCGGGGCTTTCTTT. Translation: CASSEGPGFGAFF.

This clonotype was picked up many times. V gene TRBV6-5 combines with J gene TRBJ1-2; 9 nucleotides line up with TRBD1. J lost 7 bases, V lost 0 bases, and 3 bases had no gene match. CDR3 size: 14 residues. The V gene's germline CDR1 is MNHEY and CDR2 SVGAGI. Here the CDR3 DNA reads TGTGCCAGCAGTTACTCAGAGGACAGGGGTGGCTACACCTTC. Protein: CASSYSEDRGGYTF.

The table lists this clonotype with a count of one. A much larger clone sits a single nucleotide away, making a read error possible. V usage is TRBV2 and J usage is TRBJ1-1, with D perhaps TRBD1 (6 bases). Per germline, CDR1 SNHLY and CDR2 FYNNEI. The CDR3 contains 16 residues. CDR3: CASSEAWGATNTKAFF. CDR3 nucleotide sequence: TGTGCCAGCAGTGAAGCCTGGGGGGCGACGAACACTAAAGCTTTCTTT.

Ten or more counts support this clonotype. The gene calls are TRBV9 and TRBJ1-2; possibly TRBD1 for D (6 bases). The germline CDR1 and CDR2 sequences are SGDLS and YYNGEE. V was clipped by 0 bases and J by 0 bases, with 12 bases between them. This CDR3 region has 16 residues. The CDR3 nucleotides read TGTGCCAGCAGCGTAGGTCGGGGGGCCGCTAACTATGGCTACACCTTC. This encodes CASSVGRGAANYGYTF.

V gene TRBV20-1 combines with J gene TRBJ1-2, with a weak D call TRBD1 (6 bases). The CDR3 runs 15 residues. Trimming pared 1 base from V and 11 bases from J, leaving 23 bases between. Germline V gives CDR1 DFQATT, CDR2 SNEGSKA (reference sequence). CDR3 residues: CSARVTGGRGGRYTF. The CDR3 DNA reads as TGCAGTGCTAGAGTGACAGGAGGAAGGGGGGGTCGGTACACCTTC.

The chain combines TRBV25-1 with TRBJ2-7; no firm D call. The germline gives CDR1 MGHDK, CDR2 SYGVNS. CDR3 size: 14 residues. V was pared by 7 bases and J by 0 bases, with 13 bases between. Written as DNA, the CDR3 is TGTGCCAGCACAAGGGCTGGATCCTCCTACGAGCAGTACTTC. Protein sequence: CASTRAGSSYEQYF.

This rearrangement joins TRBV29-1 to TRBJ1-2; TRBD1 matches at 9 bases. Germline V gives CDR1 SQVTM, CDR2 ANQGSEA. The CDR3 spans 14 residues. V dropped 8 bases and J dropped 3; count of bases not matched to a gene: 10. In DNA, the CDR3 is TGCAGCCTGAGAGACAGGGGGTCTCACTATGGCTACACCTTC. It specifies CSLRDRGSHYGYTF.

This clonotype was detected many times. The rearrangement joins TRBV6-1 to TRBJ2-7; TRBD1 might be the D (5 bases). Germline values: CDR1 MNHNS, CDR2 SASEGT. This CDR3 is 11 amino acids long. The V end was cut by 3 bases, the J end by 9 bases, with 9 bases between. In DNA, the CDR3 is TGTGCCAGCAGTGACCCCCAGGGGCAGTACTTC. Translated, it gives CASSDPQGQYF.

The gene calls are TRBV7-2 and TRBJ2-5, with D unresolved. The CDR3 covers 13 residues. The germline V gene encodes CDR1 SGHTA and CDR2 FQGNSA. The V gene lost 3 bases and the J gene lost 3 bases, with 8 bases spanning the gap. CDR3: CASSFFSKETQYF. CDR3 DNA: TGTGCCAGCAGCTTTTTTTCGAAAGAGACCCAGTACTTC.

About this clonotype: A read error may produce the germline difference seen at one junction end. CDR3 coding DNA: TGCAGTGGGAGGGAGTCGAGCACACGCACAGATACGCGGTATTTT. Its translation is CSGRESSTRTDTRYF. The chain links TRBV20-1 to TRBJ2-3, with D possibly TRBD2 on 6 matching bases. CDR3 length: 15 amino acids. Per the germline V gene, CDR1 is DFQATT and CDR2 is SNEGSKA (reference sequence).

The rearrangement joins TRBV5-1 to TRBJ1-1; 9 bases agree with TRBD1. Germline trimming cut 6 bases from V and 3 bases from J; bases unmatched to any gene: 6. This CDR3 has 14 residues. Looked up from germline, CDR1 is SGHRS and CDR2 is YFSETQ. Here the CDR3 reads CASTKDRGDTEAFF. The CDR3 DNA reads as TGCGCCAGCACCAAGGACAGGGGCGACACTGAAGCTTTCTTT.

V usage is TRBV7-7 and J usage is TRBJ2-5, with TRBD1 matching 10 bases. The V gene's germline CDR1 is SSHAT and CDR2 FNYEAQ (reference sequence). This CDR3 has 13 residues. The chain's CDR3 is CARESTGGGTQYF. The CDR3 DNA reads as TGTGCTAGAGAGTCGACAGGGGGCGGGACCCAGTACTTC.

In its sample, this clonotype was seen many times. J is TRBJ1-5 and V is TRBV2; no firm D call. Trimming pared 6 bases from V and 4 bases from J, leaving 10 bases between. CDR3 length equals 13 residues. Germline loops: CDR1 SNHLY, CDR2 FYNNEI. CDR3 DNA sequence: TGTGCCAGCAGAACCCGGGAAAATCAGCCCCAGCATTTT. Translated: CASRTRENQPQHF. Filled out from reference TRBV2 and TRBJ1-5, the complete variable domain reads EPEVTQTPSHQVTQMGQEVILRCVPISNHLYFYWYRQILGQKVEFLVSFYNNEISEKSEIFDDQFSVERPDGSNFTLKIRSTKLEDSAMYFCASRTRENQPQHFGDGTRLSIL.

This clonotype was seen a few times. The chain is built from TRBV7-2 and TRBJ2-5; D is possibly TRBD1 (6 bases). Germline V gives CDR1 SGHTA, CDR2 FQGNSA. The CDR3 totals 15 residues. V shed 1 base and J shed 3 bases, with 12 bases lying between them. The CDR3: CASSLVGAGEETQYF. The CDR3 nucleotides are TGTGCCAGCAGCTTAGTAGGGGCAGGGGAAGAGACCCAGTACTTC. Using reference TRBV7-2 and TRBJ2-5 for the parts outside the CDR3, the full variable domain is GAGVSQSPSNKVTEKGKDVELRCDPISGHTALYWYRQSLGQGLEFLIYFQGNSAPDKSGLPSDRFSAERTGGSVSTLTIQRTQQEDSAVYLCASSLVGAGEETQYFGPGTRLLVL.

CDR3 region: CASPSGTGRTDTQYF. The CDR3 coding sequence is TGTGCCAGCCCCTCCGGGACAGGTCGCACAGATACGCAGTATTTT. The chain recombines TRBV2 with TRBJ2-3; TRBD1 agrees at 8 bases. This CDR3 has 15 residues. V shed 8 bases and J 1 base; nucleotides not matched to a gene: 8. Germline CDR1 is SNHLY and CDR2 is FYNNEI. Drawing the rest from reference TRBV2 and TRBJ2-3, the complete variable domain is EPEVTQTPSHQVTQMGQEVILRCVPISNHLYFYWYRQILGQKVEFLVSFYNNEISEKSEIFDDQFSVERPDGSNFTLKIRSTKLEDSAMYFCASPSGTGRTDTQYFGPGTRLTVL.

Comments on this clonotype: Compared with germline, one end of the junction differs, possibly owing to a read error. The V call is TRBV6-5, the J call TRBJ1-6, with 8 bases matching TRBD1. The CDR3 is made up of 14 amino acids. Germline values: CDR1 MNHEY, CDR2 SVGAGI. The CDR3 protein is CASSYWTGNSPPHF. CDR3 bases: TGTGCCAGCAGTTACTGGACAGGGAATTCACCCCCCCACTTT.

The chain couples TRBV11-2 to TRBJ1-5; tentatively, D is TRBD1 (5 bases). CDR3 size: 17 residues. Germline CDR1 and CDR2: SGHAT and FQNNGV. Trimming removed 7 bases at V and 4 bases at J, with 23 bases between. In nucleotides, the CDR3 is TGTGCCAGCAAAACTTACGCCCTGGGACCGCCAAATCAGCCCCAGCATTTT. It specifies CASKTYALGPPNQPQHF.

This clonotype has only a few counts. The chain couples TRBV6-1 to TRBJ1-5; 7 positions match TRBD1. The CDR3 totals 13 residues. Germline CDR1 reads MNHNS; CDR2 reads SASEGT. Trimming at V came to 10 bases and at J to 0 bases, leaving 3 bases not matched to a gene. As DNA, the CDR3 is TGTGCCATCAACAGGGGTAGCAATCAGCCCCAGCATTTT. Amino acid sequence: CAINRGSNQPQHF.

Details on this clonotype: One base away lies a much larger clone, so this may be a sequencing read error. The rearrangement uses TRBV7-3 and TRBJ2-5, with 10 bases lining up with TRBD2. This CDR3 has 14 amino acids. The germline V gene has CDR1 SGHTA and CDR2 FQGTGA. The CDR3 bases are TGTGCCAGCAGCCCGGGACTAGCGCAAGAGGCCCAGTACTTC. Amino acid sequence: CASSPGLAQEAQYF.

This clonotype came up a few times. The gene calls are TRBV6-5 and TRBJ1-2; D may be TRBD1 (6 bases). The CDR3 is made up of 14 amino acids. Between the trimmed V and J ends, which lost 4 bases and 7 bases, there was a span of 16 bases. Germline V CDR1 and CDR2: MNHEY, SVGAGI. CDR3 region: CASSFRGLGSGYTF. CDR3 DNA: TGTGCCAGCAGTTTTCGGGGGCTTGGATCTGGCTACACCTTC.

This clonotype appeared a few times. The chain joins TRBV2 to TRBJ2-5, with D perhaps matching TRBD1 or TRBD2 (5 bases each). Germline V lookup: CDR1 SNHLY, CDR2 FYNNEI. The V end was cut by 7 bases, the J end by 5 bases, with 14 bases between. This CDR3 is 13 amino acids long. This chain's CDR3 is CASKRGAGETQYF. The CDR3 bases are TGTGCCAGCAAGCGAGGGGCCGGTGAGACCCAGTACTTC.

This clonotype was seen repeatedly, ten times or more. The CDR3 DNA reads TGCAGCGTTGTGGGTGGCTCCTACGAGCAGTACTTC. Translating gives CSVVGGSYEQYF. The chain carries TRBV29-1 and TRBJ2-7; D ambiguous. V was trimmed by 4 bases and J by 0 bases, leaving 7 bases between them. The V gene's germline CDR1 is SQVTM and CDR2 ANQGSEA. The CDR3 has 12 amino acids.

This clonotype was observed a few times. This chain connects TRBV20-1 to TRBJ1-1, with D unresolved. Germline V CDR1 and CDR2: DFQATT, SNEGSKA (reference sequence). The V gene lost 3 bases and the J gene lost 11 bases, with 13 bases spanning the gap. The CDR3 covers 11 residues. CDR3 sequence reads: CSARGGIGAFF. The DNA of the CDR3 is TGCAGTGCTAGGGGAGGGATCGGCGCTTTCTTT.

The chain uses TRBV2 and TRBJ1-2, with 7 bases fitting TRBD1. Germline values: CDR1 SNHLY, CDR2 FYNNEI. The J segment lost 3 bases and the V segment lost 5 bases, leaving 18 bases of the junction unmatched. The CDR3 covers 18 residues. The CDR3 nucleotides read TGTGCCAGCAGTTCTACCCGGGACAGTCGAGTGTCCCACTATGGCTACACCTTC. Translated, it gives CASSSTRDSRVSHYGYTF. Together with reference TRBV2 and TRBJ1-2, the CDR3 gives the full variable domain: EPEVTQTPSHQVTQMGQEVILRCVPISNHLYFYWYRQILGQKVEFLVSFYNNEISEKSEIFDDQFSVERPDGSNFTLKIRSTKLEDSAMYFCASSSTRDSRVSHYGYTFGSGTRLTVV.

The V and J genes are TRBV19 and TRBJ2-5, with TRBD2 as a possible D gene (6 bases). The germline V and J ends were trimmed by 9 bases and 5 bases, with 13 bases remaining between them. This CDR3 region has 12 residues. The germline V gene has CDR1 LNHDA and CDR2 SQIVND (reference sequence). CDR3 coding DNA: TGTGCCAGCGGCCTAGCGTATGAGACCCAGTACTTC. Translating gives CASGLAYETQYF.

The chain employs TRBV5-1 and TRBJ2-7; possibly TRBD2 for D (5 bases). V was shortened by 1 base and J by 6 bases, with 11 bases between the two germline ends. The CDR3 is 13 residues long. Germline lookup yields CDR1 SGHRS and CDR2 YFSETQ. The CDR3 protein is CASSLLNGGEQYF. The CDR3 region has the DNA TGCGCCAGCAGCTTGTTGAATGGAGGCGAGCAGTACTTC. Full variable domain (remainder filled in from reference TRBV5-1 and TRBJ2-7): KAGVTQTPRYLIKTRGQQVTLSCSPISGHRSVSWYQQTPGQGLQFLFEYFSETQRNKGNFPGRFSGRQFSNSRSEMNVSTLELGDSALYLCASSLLNGGEQYFGPGTRLTVT.

The sample holds many counts of this clonotype. J is TRBJ1-2 and V is TRBV7-9, with D maybe TRBD1 (6 bases). In germline, CDR1 is SEHNR, CDR2 FQNEAQ (reference sequence). The CDR3 runs 13 residues. V was trimmed by 4 bases and J by 4 bases, leaving 10 bases between them. CDR3 coding DNA: TGTGCCAGCAGCTCCGAGGGGGGCTATGGCTACACCTTC. Its protein is CASSSEGGYGYTF.

This clonotype was recorded many times. The V and J genes are TRBV7-3 and TRBJ1-6; D is unclear. The germline gives CDR1 SGHTA, CDR2 FQGTGA. The CDR3 covers 13 residues. The V gene lost 1 base and the J gene lost 10 bases, with 8 bases spanning the gap. CDR3 in amino acids: CASSLMGSSPLHF. CDR3 nucleotide sequence: TGTGCCAGCAGCTTAATGGGATCATCACCCCTCCACTTT.

The CDR3 coding sequence is TGTGCCAGCAGCCAAGATGAGGGAGACTCCTACAATGAGCAGTTCTTC. Protein sequence: CASSQDEGDSYNEQFF. V gene TRBV4-2 combines with J gene TRBJ2-1; maybe TRBD2 (5 bases). This CDR3 contains 16 residues. V was cut by 0 bases and J by 0 bases, with 9 bases left in between. CDR1 is LGHNA and CDR2 is YNFKEQ in the germline V gene.

V is TRBV5-5 and J is TRBJ1-4; perhaps TRBD1 as D (6 bases). The CDR3 length is 15 residues. Trimming removed 3 bases from V and 2 bases from J, with 11 bases in between. Germline V gene lookup returns CDR1 SGHKS and CDR2 YYEKEE (reference sequence). CDR3 nucleotides: TGTGCCAGCAGCTGGCGGGGGGGCACTAATGAAAAACTGTTTTTT. This translates into CASSWRGGTNEKLFF.